The 8 T cell receptor beta chains below all came from one sample that was sequenced in a study of Ad26.COV2.S vaccination and SARS-CoV-2 variants. This sample's treatment: 19 received Ad26.COV2.S at low or high dose, single or two shots; several received placebo; per-sample allocation not given. Sampling was done on day 63 after the first vaccine or placebo injection. Repertoires were generated with immunoSEQ multiplex PCR, while TCRdb's copy carries only in-frame clones and drops some. The repertoire holds around 450,000 clones, 90% seen once, with less than 4.5% in the top ten. This specimen was peripheral blood, taken in a trial of Ad26.COV2.S vaccine versus placebo. These receptors were taken from a person between 18 and 60 years old who received the Ad26.COV2.S COVID-19 vaccine or a placebo.

The rearrangement joins TRBV24-1 to TRBJ2-1; 8 bases are a match to TRBD2. V dropped 3 bases and J dropped 2; count of bases not matched to a gene: 8. The CDR3 sequence is 17 residues long. CDR1 KGHDR and CDR2 SFDVKD come from the germline V gene. The CDR3 DNA follows: TGTGCCACCAGTGATCCCCGGGAGGGCCAGGCCTACAATGAGCAGTTCTTC. It is translated as CATSDPREGQAYNEQFF.

The CDR3 loop is CAISDSENTIYF. The CDR3 region has the DNA TGTGCCATCAGTGATTCCGAAAACACCATATATTTT. The chain is built from TRBV10-3 and TRBJ1-3; D remains ambiguous. Germline lookup yields CDR1 ENHRY and CDR2 SYGVKD. V was pared by 3 bases and J by 6 bases, with 6 bases between. The CDR3 spans 12 residues.

The J gene is TRBJ2-7, the V gene TRBV2; maybe TRBD1 (5 bases). The CDR3 has 13 amino acids. V dropped 7 bases and J dropped 3 bases, with 13 bases sitting between them. Germline CDR1 reads SNHLY; CDR2 reads FYNNEI. This CDR3 is CASTPTGDYEQYF. The CDR3 nucleotides read TGTGCCAGCACCCCTACAGGAGACTACGAGCAGTACTTC.

The chain has TRBV6-2 or TRBV6-3 and TRBJ1-1; D ambiguous. The CDR3 is 14 residues long. The germline V and J ends were trimmed by 5 bases and 0 bases, with 10 bases remaining between them. The germline gives CDR1 MNHEY, CDR2 SVGEGT. CDR3 coding DNA: TGTGCCAGCAGTGCGGCATCGATGAACACTGAAGCTTTCTTT. Its translation is CASSAASMNTEAFF.

V gene TRBV5-6 combines with J gene TRBJ1-1; weak D call: TRBD1 (6 bases). Trimming took off 0 bases at V and 3 bases at J, with 12 bases between the two ends. Per germline, CDR1 SGHDT and CDR2 YYEEEE. The CDR3 has 15 residues. The CDR3 sequence: CASSLVQGWDTEAFF. Written as DNA, the CDR3 is TGTGCCAGCAGCTTGGTGCAGGGGTGGGACACTGAAGCTTTCTTT.

The rearrangement joins TRBV6-1 to TRBJ2-1; D is ambiguous. This CDR3 comprises 11 residues. CDR1 is MNHNS, CDR2 SASEGT, per germline. The ends were cut back, 2 bases at V and 10 bases at J, with 6 bases in the middle. The CDR3 protein is CASSELGEQFF. DNA for the CDR3: TGTGCCAGCAGTGAATTGGGGGAGCAGTTCTTC.

This chain's CDR3 is CASSIKGTQYF. The CDR3 region has the DNA TGTGCCAGCAGCATAAAGGGGACCCAGTACTTC. The chain couples TRBV27 to TRBJ2-5; D gene ambiguous. V shed 6 bases and J shed 7 bases, with 9 bases lying between them. Looked up from germline, CDR1 is MNHEY and CDR2 is SMNVEV (reference sequence). The CDR3 consists of 11 residues.

The genes are TRBV5-6 and TRBJ2-7, with D possibly called TRBD1 or TRBD2 (5 bases each). The germline V gene has CDR1 SGHDT and CDR2 YYEEEE. V gave up 7 bases and J gave up 6 bases, with 14 bases separating them. There are 12 residues in the CDR3. CDR3 amino acids: CASGSGATEQYF. The CDR3 DNA sequence: TGTGCCAGCGGCTCCGGGGCCACCGAGCAGTACTTC.